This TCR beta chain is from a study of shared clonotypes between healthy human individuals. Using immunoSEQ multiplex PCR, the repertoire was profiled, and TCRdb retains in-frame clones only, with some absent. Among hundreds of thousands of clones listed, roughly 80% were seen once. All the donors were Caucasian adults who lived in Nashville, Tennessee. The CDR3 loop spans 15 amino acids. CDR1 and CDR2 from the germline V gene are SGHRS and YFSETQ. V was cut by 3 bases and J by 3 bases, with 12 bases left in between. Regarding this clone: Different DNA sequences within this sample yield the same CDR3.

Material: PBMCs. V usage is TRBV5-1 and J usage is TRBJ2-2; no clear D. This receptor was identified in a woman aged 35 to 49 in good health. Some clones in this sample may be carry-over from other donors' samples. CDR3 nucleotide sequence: TGCGCCAGCAGCTCCCCGGACCATTACACCGGGGAGCTGTTTTTT. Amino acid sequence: CASSSPDHYTGELFF.